The TCR beta chain under discussion was sequenced for a study of neoadjuvant nivolumab and ipilimumab in lung cancer. In the study overall: Patients got nivolumab 3 mg/kg on days 1, 15 and 29; combination added ipilimumab 1 mg/kg day 1.

Turning to this clone: Its specificity is unknown.

Study results and caveats: Blood richness before therapy tracked richness in tumors resected after neoadjuvant therapy. TCR richness and clonality were higher in tumors than adjacent uninvolved lung. Only two of four nivolumab-treated tumors gained richness and clonality by surgery.

CDR1 is SGHNT and CDR2 is YYREEE in the germline V gene (reference sequence). J lost 4 bases, V lost 7 bases, and 6 bases had no gene match. The CDR3 has 13 amino acids. Method: immunoSEQ multiplex PCR; TCRdb's copy keeps in-frame clones and lacks some. The repertoire holds about 28,000 clones, with 60% to 85% as singletons. Here the sequenced sample was tumor tissue, taken after neoadjuvant nivolumab, alone or with ipilimumab, at or shortly before surgery. The source of this sequence is an adult with non-small cell lung cancer. The chain carries TRBV5-4 and TRBJ1-2; 8 bases align to TRBD1. CDR3 sequence reads: CASGTGGIYGYTF. The CDR3 nucleotides read TGTGCCAGCGGCACAGGGGGGATCTATGGCTACACCTTC.